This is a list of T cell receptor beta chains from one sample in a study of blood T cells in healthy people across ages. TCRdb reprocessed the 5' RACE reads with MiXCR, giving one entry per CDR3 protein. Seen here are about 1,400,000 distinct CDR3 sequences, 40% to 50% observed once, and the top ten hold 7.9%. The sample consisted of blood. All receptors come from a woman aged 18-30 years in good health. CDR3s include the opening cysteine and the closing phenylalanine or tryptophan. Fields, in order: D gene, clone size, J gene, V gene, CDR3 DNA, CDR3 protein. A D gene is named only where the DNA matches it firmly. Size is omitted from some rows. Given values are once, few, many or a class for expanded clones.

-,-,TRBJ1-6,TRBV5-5,TGTGCCAGCAGCCCAGCGGGACCCACTCTGGCACCCCTCCACTTT,CASSPAGPTLAPLHF
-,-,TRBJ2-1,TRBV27,TGTGCCAGCAGTTGGATCCGGGGGATTCCTAATGAGCAGTTCTTC,CASSWIRGIPNEQFF
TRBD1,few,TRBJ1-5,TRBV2,TGTGCCAGCAGGCAGACAGGGGCCATCGGCCAGCCCCAGCATTTT,CASRQTGAIGQPQHF
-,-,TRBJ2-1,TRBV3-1,TGTGCCAGCAGCCCCGGACTACCCGGAGGAAATGAGCAGTTCTTC,CASSPGLPGGNEQFF
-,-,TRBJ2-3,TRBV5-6,TGTGCCAGCAGCCCACCCCCAGGGGAAGGGACAGATACGCAGTATTTT,CASSPPPGEGTDTQYF
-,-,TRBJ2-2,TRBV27,TGTGCCAGCAGTATCGGGGGGCTGGGCACCGGGGAGCTGTTTTTT,CASSIGGLGTGELFF
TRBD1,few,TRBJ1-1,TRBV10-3,TGTGCGAGTGGGACAGGATTACTTACTGAAGCTTTCTTT,CASGTGLLTEAFF
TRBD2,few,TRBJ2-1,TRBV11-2,TGTGCCAGCAGCCCATCTAGCGGTGCATACAATGAGCAGTTCTTC,CASSPSSGAYNEQFF
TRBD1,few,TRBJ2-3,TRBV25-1,TGTGCCAGCAGTGATGGGGACAGGGTGGAAGATACGCAGTATTTT,CASSDGDRVEDTQYF
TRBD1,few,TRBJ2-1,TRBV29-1,TGCAGCGGGGACAGGGGGGACAATGAGCAGTTCTTC,CSGDRGDNEQFF
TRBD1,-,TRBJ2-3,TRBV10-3,TGTGCCATCATCCCGGGACAGGGGAACACAGATACGCGGTATTTT,CAIIPGQGNTDTRYF
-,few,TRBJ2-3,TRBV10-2,TGCGCCAGCAGTTCCTACATAGGCACAGATACGCAGTATTTT,CASSSYIGTDTQYF
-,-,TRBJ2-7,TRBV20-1,TGCAGTGCTAGAAGAGGTAAATCCTACGAGCAGTACTTC,CSARRGKSYEQYF
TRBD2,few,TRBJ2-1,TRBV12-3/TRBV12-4,TGTGCCAGCAGTATCGGACTAGCGGGAGGGCATGAGCAGTTCTTC,CASSIGLAGGHEQFF
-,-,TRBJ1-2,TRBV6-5,TGTGTCAGCAGTGCCGATCTAATCTATGGCTACACCTTC,CVSSADLIYGYTF
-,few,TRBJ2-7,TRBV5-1,TGCGCCAGCAGCATAACTCAGGATAAGGAGCAGTACTTC,CASSITQDKEQYF
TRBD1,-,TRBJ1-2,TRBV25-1,TGTGCCAGCACCACCAACTCGGGACAGGGGGCCAATGGCTACACCTTC,CASTTNSGQGANGYTF
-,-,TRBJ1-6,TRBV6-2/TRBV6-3,TGTGCCAGCAGTTACTCGAAAAAGGGTAATTCACCCCCCCACTTT,CASSYSKKGNSPPHF
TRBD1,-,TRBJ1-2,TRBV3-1,TGTGCCAGCAGCGGACGGACAGGGGACTATGGCTACACCTTC,CASSGRTGDYGYTF
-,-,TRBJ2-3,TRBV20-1,TGCAGTGCTAGGCCGGGACTGGAGAGGGATACGCAGTATTTT,CSARPGLERDTQYF
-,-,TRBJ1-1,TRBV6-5,TGTGCCAGCAGCCAAAATGTCCCTGAAGCTTTCTTT,CASSQNVPEAFF
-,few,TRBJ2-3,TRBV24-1,TGCGCCACCCGGGGGAGTAGCACAGATACGCAGTATTTT,CATRGSSTDTQYF
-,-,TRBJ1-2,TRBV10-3,TGTGCCATCAGTGAGACTCAACAGGGCTTTAAGGGCTACACCTTC,CAISETQQGFKGYTF
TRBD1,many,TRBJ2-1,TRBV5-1,TGCGCCAGCAGCCTATGGACAGGCAATGAGCAGTTCTTC,CASSLWTGNEQFF
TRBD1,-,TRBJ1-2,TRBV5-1,TGCGCCAGCAGCTCGCAAAACCTCAGGGACAGGGCTGGCTACACCTTC,CASSSQNLRDRAGYTF
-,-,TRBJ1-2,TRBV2,TGTGCCAGCAGTGAAGCGCTTCGGTGGGGGGCTGGTGGCTACACCTTC,CASSEALRWGAGGYTF
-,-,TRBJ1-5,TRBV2,TGTGCCAGCAGCGACGACCGGTATCAGCCCCAGCATTTT,CASSDDRYQPQHF
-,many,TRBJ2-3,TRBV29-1,TGCAGCGTTACTCGGGGGAGCACAGATACGCAGTATTTT,CSVTRGSTDTQYF
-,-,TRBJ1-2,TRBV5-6,TGTGCCAGCAGCTTGTCATTCTATGGCTACACCTTC,CASSLSFYGYTF
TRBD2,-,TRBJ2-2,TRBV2,TGTGCCAGCAGGCAGGGACTAGCGGTGAACACCGGGGAGCTGTTTTTT,CASRQGLAVNTGELFF
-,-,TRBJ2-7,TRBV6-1,TGTGCCAGCAGTGTGGACAGTTTGCACAGCTCCTACGAGCAGTACTTC,CASSVDSLHSSYEQYF
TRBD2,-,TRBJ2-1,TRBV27,TGTGCCAGCAGTTTGGCAGCGGGGGTCTATGAGCAGTTCTTC,CASSLAAGVYEQFF
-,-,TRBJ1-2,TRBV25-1,TGTGCCAGCAGTGAACCGGGGGCATACTATGGCTACACCTTC,CASSEPGAYYGYTF
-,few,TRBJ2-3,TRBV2,TGTGCCAGCAGGGGCATGGGACGGAGAAGCACAGATACGCAGTATTTT,CASRGMGRRSTDTQYF
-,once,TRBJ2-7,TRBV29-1,TGCAGCGTTGAGTTCCGGAATGAGCAGTACTTC,CSVEFRNEQYF
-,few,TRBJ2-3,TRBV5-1,TGCGCCAGCAGCGCAAAACAGGGCACAGATACGCAGTATTTT,CASSAKQGTDTQYF
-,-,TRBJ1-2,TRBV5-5,TGTGCCAGCAGCTCGGAGGACGGGACCTCTGGCTATGGCTACACCTTC,CASSSEDGTSGYGYTF
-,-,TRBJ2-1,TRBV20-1,TGCAGTGCTTGGGACCGAGAGTACAATGAGCAGTTCTTC,CSAWDREYNEQFF
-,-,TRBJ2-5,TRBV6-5,TGTGCCAGCAGTTACTCCCTGGACAGACCAGAGACCCAGTACTTC,CASSYSLDRPETQYF
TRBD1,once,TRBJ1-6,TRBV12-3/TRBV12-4,TGTGCCGGCAGTTCATTCGACCGGGACAGGGGTTCACCCCTCCACTTT,CAGSSFDRDRGSPLHF
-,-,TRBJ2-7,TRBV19,TGTGCCAGTAGTATTGACAGTACCCCTACCTCCTACGAGCAGTACTTC,CASSIDSTPTSYEQYF
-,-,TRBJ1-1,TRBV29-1,TGCAGCGTTGAAGAGGGTCGGGGCACTGAAGCTTTCTTT,CSVEEGRGTEAFF
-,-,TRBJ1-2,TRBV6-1,TGTGCCAGCACCGAAGGGGGGGGCTTTGGCTACACCTTC,CASTEGGGFGYTF
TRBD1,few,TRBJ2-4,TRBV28,TGTGCCAGCAGTTTCACAGGGGCCGAAAACATTCAGTACTTC,CASSFTGAENIQYF
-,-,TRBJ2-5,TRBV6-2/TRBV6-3,TGTGCCAGCAGGGTAAGGTCGACAGGCACACAAGAGACCCAGTACTTC,CASRVRSTGTQETQYF